This T cell receptor (beta chain) was sequenced in a study of OX40 agonist ivuxolimab in advanced cancers. Overall study context: A male proportion of over 75% was recorded, with mean age approximately 64 years and range roughly 23 to 85. Partial responses were achieved by three patients, of whom one had hepatocellular carcinoma and two had cutaneous melanoma.

Measured with immunoSEQ multiplex PCR; TCRdb has only the in-frame clones, and not every one. The sample records 39,000 or so clones, 80% to 90% being singletons. For this clone: Its antigen is currently unknown.

Trimming at V came to 4 bases and at J to 5 bases, leaving 10 bases not matched to a gene. The germline gives CDR1 MNHEY, CDR2 SMNVEV (reference sequence). CDR3 length: 15 amino acids. Study results and limitations: Averaged across samples, CD8+ T cells carried more expanded clones than CD4+ did. Certain nonresponders likewise exhibited a low normalized T-cell clonal expansion.

The sequence was obtained from an adult with an advanced solid tumor such as melanoma, head and neck, liver or kidney cancer. The input for sequencing was CD4+ or CD8+ T cells sorted from blood, taken in a trial of the OX40 agonist ivuxolimab. V gene TRBV27 combines with J gene TRBJ2-5; 7 nucleotides align to TRBD2. The CDR3 protein is CASSSAPSGGETQYF. The CDR3, as DNA: TGTGCCAGCAGTTCGGCCCCTAGCGGAGGGGAGACCCAGTACTTC.